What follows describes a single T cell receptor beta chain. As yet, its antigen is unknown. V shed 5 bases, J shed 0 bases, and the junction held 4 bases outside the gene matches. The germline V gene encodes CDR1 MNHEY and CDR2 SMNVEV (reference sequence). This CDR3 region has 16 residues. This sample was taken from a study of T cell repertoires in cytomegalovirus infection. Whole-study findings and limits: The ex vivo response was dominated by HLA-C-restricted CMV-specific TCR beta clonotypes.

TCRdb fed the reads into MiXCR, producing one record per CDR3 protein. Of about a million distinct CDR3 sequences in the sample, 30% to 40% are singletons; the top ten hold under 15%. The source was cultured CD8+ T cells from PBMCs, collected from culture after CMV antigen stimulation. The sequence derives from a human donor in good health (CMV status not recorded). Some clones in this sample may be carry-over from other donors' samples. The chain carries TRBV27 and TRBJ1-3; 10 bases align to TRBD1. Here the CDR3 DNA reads TGTGCCAGCAGTCCGGGGACAGGGGCCTCTGGAAACACCATATATTTT. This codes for CASSPGTGASGNTIYF.